This is a list of T cell receptor beta chains from one sample in a study of blood T cell repertoires in COVID-19. Data came from immunoSEQ multiplex PCR; TCRdb stores just in-frame clones and leaves some out. The table has 150,000 or so clones, about 92% seen once. Sequencing used peripheral blood. The receptors stem from a man aged 55 to 70 with active or convalescent COVID-19. Each CDR3 is given with its conserved first and last residue. A D gene is named only where the DNA matches it firmly. A row's size may be missing; if present it is once, few, many or a size class.

V	J	D	size	CDR3	DNA
TRBV6-6	TRBJ1-3	TRBD1	.	CASSLNTGTVTTSSGNTIYF	TGTGCCAGCAGTCTTAATACCGGGACAGTGACTACATCCTCTGGAAACACCATATATTTT
TRBV27	TRBJ1-5	.	.	CASSLRDTNQPQHF	TGTGCCAGCAGCCTCCGGGACACCAATCAGCCCCAGCATTTT
TRBV3-1/TRBV3-2	TRBJ1-2	.	.	CASSQALQGYGYTF	TGTGCCAGCAGCCAAGCCCTACAGGGCTATGGCTACACCTTC
TRBV4-1	TRBJ2-7	.	.	CASSQGGSEQYF	TGCGCCAGCAGCCAAGGAGGGTCCGAGCAGTACTTC
TRBV7-2	TRBJ2-2	.	.	CASSAEGTTGELFF	TGTGCCAGCAGCGCCGAGGGCACCACCGGGGAGCTGTTTTTT
TRBV30	TRBJ2-7	.	.	CAWGRVLSYEQYF	TGTGCCTGGGGCAGGGTTTTATCCTACGAGCAGTACTTC
TRBV28	TRBJ2-5	.	.	CASSTPQGPRETQYF	TGTGCCAGCAGTACCCCCCAGGGCCCCAGGGAGACCCAGTACTTC
TRBV3-1/TRBV3-2	TRBJ2-2	TRBD1	.	CASSRRTGRDTGELFF	TGTGCCAGCAGCCGCCGGACAGGGCGGGACACCGGGGAGCTGTTTTTT
TRBV9	TRBJ2-5	.	.	CASSVEGTRQETQYF	TGTGCCAGCAGCGTAGAAGGGACAAGACAAGAGACCCAGTACTTC
TRBV7-2	TRBJ2-5	TRBD2	.	CASSLGQRGNQETQYF	TGTGCCAGCAGCTTAGGTCAGCGGGGGAACCAAGAGACCCAGTACTTC
TRBV6-5	TRBJ1-2	TRBD1	.	CASSYQPVTGAIGYTF	TGTGCCAGCAGTTACCAACCGGTGACAGGGGCGATAGGCTACACCTTC
TRBV19	TRBJ2-4	TRBD1	once	CASSMLGSWTGVGVGKNIQYF	TGTGCCAGTAGTATGTTAGGTTCTTGGACAGGGGTGGGGGTCGGCAAAAACATTCAGTACTTC
TRBV10-2	TRBJ1-4	TRBD1	.	CASSRQGINEKLFF	TGCGCCAGCAGTAGACAGGGTATAAATGAAAAACTGTTTTTT
TRBV4-1	TRBJ1-1	.	.	CASSQELAWLPTEAFF	TGCGCCAGCAGCCAAGAGTTAGCTTGGCTACCCACTGAAGCTTTCTTT
TRBV3-1/TRBV3-2	TRBJ1-5	TRBD1	.	CASSPRQGSGQPQHF	TGTGCCAGCAGCCCCCGACAGGGAAGCGGGCAGCCCCAGCATTTT
TRBV6-1	TRBJ2-1	.	.	CASSELDGMLNNEQFF	TGTGCCAGCAGTGAACTCGACGGGATGTTGAACAATGAGCAGTTCTTC
TRBV7-2	TRBJ2-7	.	.	CASSLSYEQYF	TGTGCCAGCAGCCTTTCCTACGAGCAGTACTTC
TRBV5-1	TRBJ2-3	TRBD1	.	CASSSAYPGQSTDTQYF	TGCGCCAGCAGTTCAGCCTACCCGGGACAGAGCACAGATACGCAGTATTTT